The 22 T cell receptor beta chains reported below all come from one sample, sequenced in a study of T-cell memory formation after mild COVID-19. MiXCR was run by TCRdb on the 5' RACE reads, yielding one entry per CDR3 protein. Here the sample spans about 200,000 distinct CDR3 sequences, 9.5% being singletons. Material for sequencing was PBMCs or a T cell subset sorted from them (not recorded which). The receptors were gathered from a man aged 18 to 30 who had mild COVID-19 (a few samples of this study predate the infection). Cell type and time point are not known.

This clonotype was counted ten times or more. One junction end does not reproduce the germline sequence, and a read error may be involved. The CDR3 region has the DNA TGTGCCAGCAGCCTCGACAGGGGAGGAACTGAAGCTTTCTTT. Amino acids: CASSLDRGGTEAFF. The chain uses TRBV5-1 and TRBJ1-1; 8 positions agree with TRBD1. The germline V gene has CDR1 SGHRS and CDR2 YFSETQ. CDR3 length: 14 amino acids.

The V gene is TRBV6-6, the J gene TRBJ1-5, with D unclear. Germline CDR1 and CDR2: MNHNY and SVGAGI (reference sequence). This CDR3 spans 12 amino acids. Trimming cost V 2 bases and J 5 bases, with 4 bases left between them. The CDR3 DNA sequence: TGTGCCAGCAGTTACGTAGATCAGCCCCAGCATTTT. Translating gives CASSYVDQPQHF.

This clonotype showed up just a few times. The chain recombines TRBV3-1 with TRBJ1-6; possible D gene TRBD1, 5 bases. This CDR3 contains 14 residues. Trimming pared 5 bases from V and 4 bases from J, leaving 9 bases between. CDR1 and CDR2 (germline): LGHDT, YNNKEL (reference sequence). This chain's CDR3 is CASSKTGYNSPLHF. For the CDR3, the DNA is TGTGCCAGCAGCAAAACAGGATATAATTCACCCCTCCACTTT.

This clonotype was recorded many times. This chain connects TRBV5-1 to TRBJ2-5; 8 bases match TRBD2. Per the germline V gene, CDR1 is SGHRS and CDR2 is YFSETQ. With V trimmed by 3 bases and J by 5 bases, 3 bases remained unmatched. The CDR3 contains 13 residues. The CDR3 DNA reads TGCGCCAGCAGCTCCGGGGGGGGTGAGACCCAGTACTTC. Protein product: CASSSGGGETQYF. Variable domain in full (rest from reference TRBV5-1 and TRBJ2-5): KAGVTQTPRYLIKTRGQQVTLSCSPISGHRSVSWYQQTPGQGLQFLFEYFSETQRNKGNFPGRFSGRQFSNSRSEMNVSTLELGDSALYLCASSSGGGETQYFGPGTRLLVL.

This clonotype was observed many times. The rearrangement links TRBV4-2 to TRBJ2-5, with 9 bases lining up with TRBD1. The CDR3 extends over 15 amino acids. CDR1 and CDR2 from the germline V gene are LGHNA and YNFKEQ. With 0 bases clipped from V and 6 bases from J, the junction kept 5 bases outside the gene matches. In nucleotides, the CDR3 is TGTGCCAGCAGCCAAGATCCCACAGGGGGCAAGACCCAGTACTTC. It specifies CASSQDPTGGKTQYF.

This clonotype appeared many times. The chain combines TRBV4-3 with TRBJ2-5; D not resolved. Germline CDR1 reads LGHNA; CDR2 reads YSLEER. The CDR3 sequence is 14 residues long. Trimming took off 4 bases at V and 2 bases at J, with 11 bases between the two ends. CDR3 sequence (DNA): TGCGCCAGCAGCCTCCTGATGGGGCAAGAGACCCAGTACTTC. The encoded protein is CASSLLMGQETQYF.

The chain employs TRBV20-1 and TRBJ2-7; TRBD2 matches at 7 bases. This CDR3 spans 12 amino acids. Germline loops: CDR1 DFQATT, CDR2 SNEGSKA (reference sequence). The trim removed 1 base at V and 3 bases at J, leaving 0 bases unmatched. CDR3 coding DNA: TGCAGTGCTAGAGGGGACTACTACGAGCAGTACGTC. It is translated as CSARGDYYEQYV.

The rearrangement links TRBV19 to TRBJ2-3; D is unresolved. Germline values: CDR1 LNHDA, CDR2 SQIVND (reference sequence). CDR3 length equals 12 residues. Trimming pared 4 bases from V and 4 bases from J, leaving 6 bases between. CDR3: CASSTLADTQYF. Written as DNA, the CDR3 is TGTGCCAGTAGTACATTAGCAGATACGCAGTATTTT.

The sample holds many counts of this clonotype. This sequence joins TRBV27 and TRBJ2-5; perhaps D is TRBD1 or TRBD2 (6 bases each). Germline V gene data show CDR1 as MNHEY and CDR2 as SMNVEV (reference sequence). The CDR3 has 13 residues. V lost 9 bases and J lost 9, with 20 bases in between. CDR3 nucleotides: TGTGCCAGTGGAGGGTGGGGGGCTGGGGCCCAGTACTTC. Encoded protein: CASGGWGAGAQYF.

This clonotype came up a few times. The J gene is TRBJ2-3, the V gene TRBV5-1, with 9 bases that match TRBD2. The J segment lost 9 bases and the V segment lost 3 bases, leaving 23 bases of the junction unmatched. Germline assignment: CDR1 SGHRS and CDR2 YFSETQ. The CDR3 length is 19 residues. CDR3 protein: CASSSGSGLKSSGGQTQYF. The CDR3 DNA is TGCGCCAGCAGCTCGGGGTCGGGGTTGAAAAGTAGCGGGGGTCAAACGCAGTATTTT.

In its sample, this clonotype was seen a few times. The V call is TRBV3-1, the J call TRBJ1-6; D remains unclear. V lost 4 bases to trimming and J lost 9 bases, with 10 bases between them. The CDR3 is made up of 13 amino acids. Germline V gene sequence: CDR1 LGHDT, CDR2 YNNKEL (reference sequence). In nucleotides, the CDR3 is TGTGCCAGCAGCCGTAACGACCCTTCACCCCTCCACTTT. Amino acids: CASSRNDPSPLHF. Supplemented by reference TRBV3-1 and TRBJ1-6, the full variable domain reads DTAVSQTPKYLVTQMGNDKSIKCEQNLGHDTMYWYKQDSKKFLKIMFSYNNKELIINETVPNRFSPKSPDKAHLNLHINSLELGDSAVYFCASSRNDPSPLHFGNGTRLTVT.

V gene TRBV20-1 combines with J gene TRBJ2-5; 14 nucleotides match TRBD2. Germline V lookup: CDR1 DFQATT, CDR2 SNEGSKA (reference sequence). The CDR3 has 14 amino acids. The trim removed 4 bases at V and 4 bases at J, leaving 2 bases unmatched. DNA for the CDR3: TGCAGTGCTAAGACTAGCGGGAGGGGAGAGACCCAGTACTTC. It encodes CSAKTSGRGETQYF.

The table lists this clonotype with many counts. This chain links TRBV29-1 with TRBJ2-5, with no clear D. The CDR3 contains 11 residues. The germline V gene encodes CDR1 SQVTM and CDR2 ANQGSEA. Trimming left V 6 bases short and J 1 base short, with 6 bases between. CDR3 coding DNA: TGCAGCGTGCGAAGCCAAGAGACCCAGTACTTC. Its protein product is CSVRSQETQYF.

This clonotype appeared a few times. The chain is built from TRBV7-2 and TRBJ1-3; 8 bases are shared with TRBD1. Germline-derived CDR1 and CDR2 are SGHTA and FQGNSA. This CDR3 region has 16 residues. With V trimmed by 4 bases and J by 2 bases, 7 bases remained unmatched. In DNA form, the CDR3 reads TGTGCCAGCAGCTCCAGACAGGGGTTCGCTGGAAACACCATATATTTT. This translates into CASSSRQGFAGNTIYF.

This clonotype has a handful of counts. The chain employs TRBV20-1 and TRBJ1-6; 9 nucleotides align to TRBD1. The CDR3 extends over 14 amino acids. CDR1 and CDR2 (germline): DFQATT, SNEGSKA (reference sequence). J was trimmed by 7 bases and V by 2 bases; bases with no gene match: 3. CDR3 sequence (DNA): TGCAGTGCTAGAACCGGGACAGGGAATTCACCCCTCCACTTT. Protein: CSARTGTGNSPLHF.

The rearrangement uses TRBV4-2 and TRBJ1-4; D remains ambiguous. CDR1 and CDR2 (germline): LGHNA, YNFKEQ. V dropped 0 bases and J dropped 0 bases, with 14 bases sitting between them. The CDR3 length is 18 residues. CDR3 bases: TGTGCCAGCAGCCAAGATCCGCCCCTTGTTGCAACTAATGAAAAACTGTTTTTT. This encodes CASSQDPPLVATNEKLFF.

This clonotype was observed many times. This chain links TRBV7-2 with TRBJ1-2; no clear D. V lost 5 bases and J lost 5, with 15 bases in between. This CDR3 has 14 amino acids. Germline values: CDR1 SGHTA, CDR2 FQGNSA. The CDR3 region has the DNA TGTGCCAGCAGCCCGGACCCTTCCGGTTATGGCTACACCTTC. Amino acid sequence: CASSPDPSGYGYTF.

In this sample, this clonotype turned up a few times. V is TRBV20-1 and J is TRBJ2-2; TRBD1 aligns across 7 bases. This CDR3 spans 14 amino acids. Looked up from germline, CDR1 is DFQATT and CDR2 is SNEGSKA (reference sequence). V gave up 6 bases and J gave up 1 base; unmatched junction bases: 5. CDR3 DNA sequence: TGCAGTGCCATCCAGGGGGAGAACACCGGGGAGCTGTTTTTT. The encoded protein is CSAIQGENTGELFF.

The gene calls are TRBV29-1 and TRBJ1-6, with D maybe TRBD1 (5 bases). This CDR3 is 13 amino acids long. The ends were cut back, 1 base at V and 10 bases at J, with 11 bases in the middle. The V gene's germline CDR1 is SQVTM and CDR2 ANQGSEA. CDR3 nucleotide sequence: TGCAGCGTTGAAGCGACAGACGGATCACCCCTCCACTTT. It specifies CSVEATDGSPLHF. Using reference TRBV29-1 and TRBJ1-6 for the parts outside the CDR3, the full variable domain is SAVISQKPSRDICQRGTSLTIQCQVDSQVTMMFWYRQQPGQSLTLIATANQGSEATYESGFVIDKFPISRPNLTFSTLTVSNMSPEDSSIYLCSVEATDGSPLHFGNGTRLTVT.

This clonotype was recorded a few times. V and J are TRBV5-1 and TRBJ1-1; D remains unclear. This CDR3 comprises 17 residues. V shed 0 bases and J shed 3 bases, with 18 bases lying between them. CDR1 is SGHRS, CDR2 YFSETQ, per germline. The CDR3 coding sequence is TGCGCCAGCAGCTTGGGAGGTCACGGGGAGCGGGACACTGAAGCTTTCTTT. Protein: CASSLGGHGERDTEAFF. Full variable domain (rest looked up from reference TRBV5-1 and TRBJ1-1): KAGVTQTPRYLIKTRGQQVTLSCSPISGHRSVSWYQQTPGQGLQFLFEYFSETQRNKGNFPGRFSGRQFSNSRSEMNVSTLELGDSALYLCASSLGGHGERDTEAFFGQGTRLTVV.

CDR3 in amino acids: CASSLGAGGLNEQFF. DNA for the CDR3: TGCGCCAGCAGCTTGGGTGCGGGGGGGCTCAATGAGCAGTTCTTC. This sequence joins TRBV5-1 and TRBJ2-1, with TRBD2 matching 9 bases. Trimming cost V 0 bases and J 6 bases; bases outside gene matches: 4. Germline CDR1 is SGHRS and CDR2 is YFSETQ. The CDR3 runs to 15 residues.

The rearrangement uses TRBV6-2 or TRBV6-3 and TRBJ2-5, with D uncertain. The CDR3 is made up of 13 amino acids. Trimming removed 5 bases at V and 4 bases at J, with 11 bases between. CDR1 is MNHEY, CDR2 SVGEGT, per germline. CDR3 sequence reads: CASSAHVPETQYF. CDR3 nucleotide sequence: TGTGCCAGCAGTGCACATGTCCCAGAGACCCAGTACTTC.